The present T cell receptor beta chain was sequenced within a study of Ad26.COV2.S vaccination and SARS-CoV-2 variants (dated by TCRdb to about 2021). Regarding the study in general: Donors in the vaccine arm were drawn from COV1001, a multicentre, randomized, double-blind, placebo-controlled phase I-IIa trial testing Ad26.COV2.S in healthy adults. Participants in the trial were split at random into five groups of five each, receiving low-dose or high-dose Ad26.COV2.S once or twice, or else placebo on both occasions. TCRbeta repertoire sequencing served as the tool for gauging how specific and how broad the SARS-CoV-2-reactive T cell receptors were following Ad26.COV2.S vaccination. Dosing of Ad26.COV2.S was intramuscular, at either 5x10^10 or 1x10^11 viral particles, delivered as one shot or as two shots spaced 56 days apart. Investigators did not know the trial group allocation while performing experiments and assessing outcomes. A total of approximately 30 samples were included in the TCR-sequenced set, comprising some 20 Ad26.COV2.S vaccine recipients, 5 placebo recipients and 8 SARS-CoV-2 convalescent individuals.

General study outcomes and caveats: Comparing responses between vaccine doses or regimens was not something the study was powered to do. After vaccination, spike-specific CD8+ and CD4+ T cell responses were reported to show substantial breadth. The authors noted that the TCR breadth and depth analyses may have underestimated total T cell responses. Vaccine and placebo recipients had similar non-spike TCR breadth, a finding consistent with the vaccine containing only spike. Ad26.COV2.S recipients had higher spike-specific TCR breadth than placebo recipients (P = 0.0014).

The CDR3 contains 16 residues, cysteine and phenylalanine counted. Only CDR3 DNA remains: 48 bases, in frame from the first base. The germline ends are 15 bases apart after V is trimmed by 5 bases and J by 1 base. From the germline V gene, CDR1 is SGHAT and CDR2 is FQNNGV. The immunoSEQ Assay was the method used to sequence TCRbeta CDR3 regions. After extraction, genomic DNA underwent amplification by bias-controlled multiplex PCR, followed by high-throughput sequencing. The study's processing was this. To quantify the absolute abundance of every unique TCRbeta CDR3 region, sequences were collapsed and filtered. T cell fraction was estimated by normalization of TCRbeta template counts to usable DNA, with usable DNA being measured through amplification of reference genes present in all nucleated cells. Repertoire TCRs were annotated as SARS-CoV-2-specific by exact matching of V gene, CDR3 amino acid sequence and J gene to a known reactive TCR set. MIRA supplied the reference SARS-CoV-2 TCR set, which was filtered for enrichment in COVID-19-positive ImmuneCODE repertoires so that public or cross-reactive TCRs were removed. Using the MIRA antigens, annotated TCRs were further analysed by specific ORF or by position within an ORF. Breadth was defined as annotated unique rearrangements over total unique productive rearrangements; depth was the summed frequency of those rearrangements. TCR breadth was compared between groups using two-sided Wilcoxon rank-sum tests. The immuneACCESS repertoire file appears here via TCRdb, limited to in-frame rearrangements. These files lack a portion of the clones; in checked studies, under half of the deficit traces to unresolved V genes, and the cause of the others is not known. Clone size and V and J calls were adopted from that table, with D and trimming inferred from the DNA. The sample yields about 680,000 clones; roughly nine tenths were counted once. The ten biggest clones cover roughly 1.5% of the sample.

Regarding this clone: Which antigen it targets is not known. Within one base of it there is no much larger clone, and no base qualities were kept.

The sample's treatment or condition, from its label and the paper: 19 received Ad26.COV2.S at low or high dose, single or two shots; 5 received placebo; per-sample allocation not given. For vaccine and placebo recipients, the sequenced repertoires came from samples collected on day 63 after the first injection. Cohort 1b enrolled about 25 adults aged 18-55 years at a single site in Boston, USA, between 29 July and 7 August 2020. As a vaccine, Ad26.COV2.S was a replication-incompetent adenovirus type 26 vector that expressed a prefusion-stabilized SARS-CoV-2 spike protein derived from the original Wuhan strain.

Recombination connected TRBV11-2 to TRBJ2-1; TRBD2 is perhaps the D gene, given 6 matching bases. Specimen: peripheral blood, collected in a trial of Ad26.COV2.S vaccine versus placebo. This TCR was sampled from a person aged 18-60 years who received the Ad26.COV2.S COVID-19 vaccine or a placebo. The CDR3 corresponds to CASSLGLQRSYNEQFF. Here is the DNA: TGTGCCAGCAGCCTGGGACTGCAGAGGTCCTACAATGAGCAGTTCTTC.